This T cell receptor beta chain was observed in a study of blood T cell repertoires in COVID-19. Background on the study: The samples span acute and convalescent COVID-19 from the United States, Italy and Spain.

The cohort comprised adults aged roughly 18 to 95 years residing in 20 to 30 US areas. V shed 4 bases and J 4 bases; nucleotides not matched to a gene: 13. Germline assignment: CDR1 SGHDT and CDR2 YYEEEE. The CDR3 runs 17 residues. The assay was immunoSEQ multiplex PCR, and TCRdb's table has in-frame clones only and misses some. The profile shows roughly 280,000 clones, 85% to 90% of them singletons. The chain links TRBV5-6 to TRBJ1-2; 10 bases line up with TRBD1. This sequence originates from a woman younger than 35 who had recovered from COVID-19. The sequenced sample was PBMCs or T cells enriched from blood (not recorded which). The CDR3 DNA reads as TGTGCCAGCAGCAACGCCGGGACAGGGGATGGGGTCTATGGCTACACCTTC. Protein sequence: CASSNAGTGDGVYGYTF.